The present T cell receptor (beta chain) was sequenced within a study of T cell changes during pregnancy in multiple sclerosis. Profiling relied on immunoSEQ multiplex PCR, and the TCRdb table lists in-frame clones only, not all of them. The sample yields some 70,000 clones, roughly 92% seen once. The germline CDR1 and CDR2 sequences are SNHLY and FYNNEI. The V and J ends lost 6 bases and 1 base respectively, with 16 bases between them. The CDR3 runs 15 residues. The chain links TRBV2 to TRBJ2-7; tentatively, D is TRBD1 (6 bases). Sequenced material: CD8+ T cells from peripheral blood mononuclear cells, taken in the third trimester of pregnancy. This receptor was identified in a female donor in good health, enrolled as a control in a pregnancy study. Here the CDR3 DNA reads TGTGCCAGCAGCGCCACCCCGGACAGTTCCTACGAGCAGTACTTC. Amino acids: CASSATPDSSYEQYF. Combining the CDR3 with reference TRBV2 and TRBJ2-7 gives the whole variable domain EPEVTQTPSHQVTQMGQEVILRCVPISNHLYFYWYRQILGQKVEFLVSFYNNEISEKSEIFDDQFSVERPDGSNFTLKIRSTKLEDSAMYFCASSATPDSSYEQYFGPGTRLTVT.